The next 21 T cell receptor beta chains were all read from a single sample in a study of CD8+ T cells in alopecia areata. cDNA reverse transcribed from extracted RNA served as the sequencing template. Measured with immunoSEQ multiplex PCR; TCRdb has only the in-frame clones, and not every one. The table shows 150,000 to 200,000 clones, with around 50% occurring only once. The specimen comprised CD4+ T cells sorted from blood, sampled at week 0. The receptors here all came from a human donor with alopecia areata.

This clone was seen only once. It may be a read error: a sequence one base away is much more abundant. The rearrangement joins TRBV11-2 to TRBJ2-3; D remains ambiguous. The V end was cut by 1 base, the J end by 8 bases, with 7 bases between. The CDR3 sequence is 12 residues long. Looked up from germline, CDR1 is SGHAT and CDR2 is FQNNGV. CDR3 in DNA: TGTGCCAGCAGCTTAGGGGGAATTACGCAGTATTTT. Protein sequence: CASSLGGITQYF.

For the CDR3, the DNA is TGTGCCAGCAGCCCGTCCGGCGAGCAGTTCTTC. Translation: CASSPSGEQFF. The V and J genes are TRBV7-2 and TRBJ2-1; D unresolved. The germline gives CDR1 SGHTA, CDR2 FQGNSA. This CDR3 contains 11 residues. V was cut by 5 bases and J by 10 bases, with 9 bases left in between.

In this sample, this clone turned up a few times. V is TRBV15 and J is TRBJ1-5; tentative D call: TRBD1 (5 bases). CDR3 length equals 16 residues. The V end was cut by 5 bases, the J end by 5 bases, with 19 bases between. Germline lookup yields CDR1 LNHNV and CDR2 YYDKDF (reference sequence). The CDR3 DNA follows: TGTGCCACCAGCGGCCTCGTGGGGGGTTATGATCAGCCCCAGCATTTT. Translating gives CATSGLVGGYDQPQHF.

This sequence joins TRBV2 and TRBJ1-6; D remains ambiguous. V lost 1 base and J lost 7, with 11 bases in between. The CDR3 loop spans 15 amino acids. CDR1 and CDR2 from the germline V gene are SNHLY and FYNNEI. The CDR3 DNA follows: TGTGCCAGCAGTGAAGGTCCCGGTACCAATTCACCCCTCCACTTT. Encoded protein: CASSEGPGTNSPLHF.

The rearrangement uses TRBV30 and TRBJ2-1; TRBD1 matches at 12 bases. CDR3 length: 12 residues. Germline CDR1 reads GTSNPN; CDR2 reads SVGIG (reference sequence). The V and J ends lost 7 bases and 9 bases, in that order; junction bases with no gene match: 4. The CDR3 DNA sequence: TGTGCCTTCGGGACAGGGGGCGTTGAGCAGTTCTTC. As protein: CAFGTGGVEQFF.

The chain employs TRBV30 and TRBJ2-6; TRBD2 matches at 10 bases. The germline gives CDR1 GTSNPN, CDR2 SVGIG (reference sequence). This CDR3 region has 19 residues. The V segment lost 0 bases and the J segment 0 bases; nucleotides outside the gene matches: 8. CDR3 nucleotide sequence: TGTGCCTGGAGTGTACCTAGCGGGGGCCTGTTCTCTGGGGCCAACGTCCTGACTTTC. Its translation is CAWSVPSGGLFSGANVLTF.

The rearrangement links TRBV14 to TRBJ2-3; a weak D match, TRBD2 (5 bases). The CDR3 is 14 residues long. V was trimmed by 1 base and J by 1 base, leaving 6 bases between them. Per the germline V gene, CDR1 is SGHDN and CDR2 is FVKESK. In DNA, the CDR3 is TGTGCCAGCAGCCAAGTCGGGGGCACAGATACGCAGTATTTT. This codes for CASSQVGGTDTQYF.

The CDR3 region is CASSDPSGTGLVEQYF. The CDR3 DNA reads TGTGCCAGCAGTGATCCATCCGGGACAGGGTTGGTCGAGCAGTACTTC. This chain connects TRBV25-1 to TRBJ2-7, with 9 nucleotides matching TRBD1. Germline V gives CDR1 MGHDK, CDR2 SYGVNS. The CDR3 is 16 amino acids. The V segment lost 3 bases and the J segment 6 bases; nucleotides outside the gene matches: 12.

The V gene is TRBV15, the J gene TRBJ1-5, with TRBD1 matching over 9 bases. The CDR3 length is 17 residues. CDR1 is LNHNV, CDR2 YYDKDF, per germline (reference sequence). The J segment lost 9 bases and the V segment lost 0 bases, leaving 12 bases of the junction unmatched. CDR3 in amino acids: CATSRDHYRGLGGPQHF. In nucleotides, the CDR3 is TGTGCCACCAGCAGAGACCATTACAGGGGGCTGGGGGGGCCCCAGCATTTT.

V and J are TRBV7-9 and TRBJ2-5; TRBD1 aligns across 7 bases. Germline V gives CDR1 SEHNR, CDR2 FQNEAQ (reference sequence). Trimming took 5 bases from V and 5 from J; bases not matched to a gene: 11. This CDR3 is built from 15 residues. CDR3 loop: CASSTRQGLVETQYF. For the CDR3, the DNA is TGTGCCAGCAGCACCCGACAGGGTCTCGTGGAGACCCAGTACTTC.

The chain combines TRBV2 with TRBJ1-5; 7 positions agree with TRBD1. The CDR3 spans 15 residues. The germline V gene encodes CDR1 SNHLY and CDR2 FYNNEI. Trimming at V came to 6 bases and at J to 6 bases, leaving 11 bases not matched to a gene. This CDR3 is CASRKVQGDAQPQHF. In DNA form, the CDR3 reads TGTGCCAGCAGGAAGGTGCAGGGGGATGCTCAGCCCCAGCATTTT.

V is TRBV5-1 and J is TRBJ2-1; D gene unclear. The ends were cut back, 2 bases at V and 5 bases at J, with 17 bases in the middle. Germline CDR1 and CDR2: SGHRS and YFSETQ. The CDR3 runs to 16 residues. CDR3 sequence (DNA): TGCGCCAGCAGCTTCCCGACAAAAGGTTTCGACAATGAGCAGTTCTTC. This gives the protein CASSFPTKGFDNEQFF. Full variable domain (outside the CDR3, taken from reference TRBV5-1 and TRBJ2-1): KAGVTQTPRYLIKTRGQQVTLSCSPISGHRSVSWYQQTPGQGLQFLFEYFSETQRNKGNFPGRFSGRQFSNSRSEMNVSTLELGDSALYLCASSFPTKGFDNEQFFGPGTRLTVL.

This clone has only one observation. At one end, the junction sequence differs from germline, possibly due to a read error. Here the CDR3 reads CSGGQGPYKQYF. For the CDR3, the DNA is TGCAGCGGGGGACAGGGACCCTACAAGCAGTACTTC. The chain is built from TRBV29-1 and TRBJ2-7; TRBD1 matches 9 bases. This CDR3 is built from 12 residues. Germline V CDR1 and CDR2: SQVTM, ANQGSEA.

This chain joins TRBV19 and TRBJ1-6; a weak D match, TRBD1 (6 bases). The CDR3 has 13 amino acids. V was cut by 3 bases and J by 7 bases, with 7 bases left in between. Germline-derived CDR1 and CDR2 are LNHDA and SQIVND (reference sequence). Written as DNA, the CDR3 is TGTGCCAGTAGTATCGACAGGAATTCACCCCTCCACTTT. Its protein product is CASSIDRNSPLHF.

A few counts support this clone. This chain connects TRBV30 to TRBJ2-2; tentative D call: TRBD1 (6 bases). In germline, CDR1 is GTSNPN, CDR2 SVGIG (reference sequence). V was cut by 1 base and J by 6 bases, with 9 bases left in between. The CDR3 extends over 13 amino acids. CDR3 sequence: CAWSDGGPGELFF. The CDR3 DNA reads TGTGCCTGGAGTGATGGGGGCCCCGGGGAGCTGTTTTTT.

This chain uses TRBV9 with TRBJ1-1; the D gene is possibly TRBD1 (6 bases). CDR1 and CDR2 (germline): SGDLS, YYNGEE. Trimming shortened V by 3 bases and J by 1 base, and 10 bases separated the two germline ends. CDR3 length equals 14 residues. CDR3 sequence: CASSGVQGNTEAFF. The CDR3 DNA reads as TGTGCCAGCAGCGGAGTACAGGGGAACACTGAAGCTTTCTTT.

The rearrangement links TRBV29-1 to TRBJ2-5, with D possibly matching TRBD2 (5 bases). Germline V gives CDR1 SQVTM, CDR2 ANQGSEA. The V end lost 1 base, the J end lost 1 base, and 10 bases lay between the germline ends. The CDR3 is 14 residues long. CDR3 amino acids: CSVEGFEGQETQYF. DNA of the CDR3: TGCAGCGTTGAAGGGTTTGAGGGCCAAGAGACCCAGTACTTC.

Ten or more counts support this clone. This chain links TRBV4-2 with TRBJ1-2; D remains ambiguous. Germline-derived CDR1 and CDR2 are LGHNA and YNFKEQ. The V end lost 0 bases, the J end lost 8 bases, and 4 bases lay between the germline ends. The CDR3 loop spans 11 amino acids. For the CDR3, the DNA is TGTGCCAGCAGCCAAGAGGGCGGCTACACCTTC. Translated: CASSQEGGYTF.

This rearrangement joins TRBV5-4 to TRBJ2-5; a possible D gene is TRBD2 (5 bases). CDR1 is SGHNT and CDR2 is YYREEE in the germline V gene (reference sequence). This CDR3 has 15 amino acids. V shed 0 bases and J shed 3 bases, with 12 bases lying between them. The CDR3 loop reads CASSLVQRTKETQYF. CDR3 bases: TGTGCCAGCAGCTTGGTGCAGCGGACGAAAGAGACCCAGTACTTC.

This rearrangement joins TRBV20-1 to TRBJ2-7; TRBD1 might be the D (5 bases). The ends were cut back, 3 bases at V and 2 bases at J, with 5 bases in the middle. The CDR3 is 11 amino acids. Looked up from germline, CDR1 is DFQATT and CDR2 is SNEGSKA (reference sequence). The CDR3 sequence is CSARTAYEQYF. The CDR3 DNA reads TGCAGTGCTAGGACAGCCTACGAGCAGTACTTC.

With regard to this clone: Other DNA sequences within the sample encode an identical CDR3. The chain is built from TRBV5-1 and TRBJ2-7, with D perhaps matching TRBD1 (6 bases). The CDR3 consists of 13 residues. The germline gives CDR1 SGHRS, CDR2 YFSETQ. The V end was cut by 4 bases, the J end by 3 bases, with 11 bases between. CDR3 loop: CASSGTGNYEQYF. For the CDR3, the DNA is TGCGCCAGCAGCGGCACAGGGAACTACGAGCAGTACTTC.